Sequencing of this T cell receptor beta chain was carried out in a study of T cell responses to AZD1222 COVID-19 vaccine. General study points: Rises in breadth and depth of Spike-specific TCRs came after two AZD1222 doses. No day 14 peak samples; only post-peak repertoires were characterized.

Profiled with immunoSEQ multiplex PCR; TCRdb holds only in-frame clones, not every one. The data hold approximately 200,000 clones, with 85% to 95% observed a single time. Germline loops: CDR1 SGHRS, CDR2 YFSETQ. The germline V and J ends were trimmed by 2 bases and 3 bases, with 12 bases remaining between them. CDR3 size: 14 residues. Concerning this clone itself: Its antigen is not known.

The chain recombines TRBV5-1 with TRBJ2-7; D perhaps matches TRBD2 (6 bases). Sequenced here: peripheral blood, sampled on day 0 of AZD1222 vaccination. This receptor was identified in an adult in good health. CDR3 coding DNA: TGCGCCAGCAGCTTAGGGAGGCCCTTCTACGAGCAGTACTTC. It yields the protein CASSLGRPFYEQYF. Looking up the rest from reference TRBV5-1 and TRBJ2-7 gives the full variable domain: KAGVTQTPRYLIKTRGQQVTLSCSPISGHRSVSWYQQTPGQGLQFLFEYFSETQRNKGNFPGRFSGRQFSNSRSEMNVSTLELGDSALYLCASSLGRPFYEQYFGPGTRLTVT.